This T cell receptor (beta chain) was sequenced during a study of cytomegalovirus exposure and HLA in healthy donors. Points from the study as a whole: An analysis was carried out at a later point. It showed that HLA-associated TCR beta chains were more clonally expanded than equally common non-associated chains. Most observed TCR sequences were rare, whereas some public TCRs were detected in many donors.

From germline, CDR1 is GTSNPN and CDR2 SVGIG (reference sequence). J was trimmed by 0 bases and V by 0 bases; bases with no gene match: 4. The CDR3 covers 16 residues. In the PCR, 60 Vbeta and 13 Jbeta primers were used. This table comes from immunoSEQ multiplex PCR, and its TCRdb copy is limited to in-frame clones, with some not included. Here the sample spans around 140,000 clones, more than 75% being singletons. Comments on this clone: Antigen: not known.

The sequence came from a woman aged 45 to 65 in good health and CMV-seropositive. The V and J genes are TRBV30 and TRBJ1-1; 10 bases align to TRBD1. Sequenced input: PBMCs. The CDR3 DNA sequence: TGTGCCTGGAGTGTATTGGGACAGGGGATGAACACTGAAGCTTTCTTT. It is translated as CAWSVLGQGMNTEAFF.